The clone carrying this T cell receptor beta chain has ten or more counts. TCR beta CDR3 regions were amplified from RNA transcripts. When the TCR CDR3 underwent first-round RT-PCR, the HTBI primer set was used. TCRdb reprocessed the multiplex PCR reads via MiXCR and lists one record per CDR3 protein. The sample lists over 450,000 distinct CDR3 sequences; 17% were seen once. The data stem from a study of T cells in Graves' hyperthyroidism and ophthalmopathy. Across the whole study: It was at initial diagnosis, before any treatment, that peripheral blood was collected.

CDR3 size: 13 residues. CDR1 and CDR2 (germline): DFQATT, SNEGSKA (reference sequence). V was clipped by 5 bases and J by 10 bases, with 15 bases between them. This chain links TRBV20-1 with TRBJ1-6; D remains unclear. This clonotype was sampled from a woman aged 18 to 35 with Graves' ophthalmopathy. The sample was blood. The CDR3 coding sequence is TGCAGTGCTGTCCTGGGCGAGGCCTCACCCCTCCACTTT. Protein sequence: CSAVLGEASPLHF.